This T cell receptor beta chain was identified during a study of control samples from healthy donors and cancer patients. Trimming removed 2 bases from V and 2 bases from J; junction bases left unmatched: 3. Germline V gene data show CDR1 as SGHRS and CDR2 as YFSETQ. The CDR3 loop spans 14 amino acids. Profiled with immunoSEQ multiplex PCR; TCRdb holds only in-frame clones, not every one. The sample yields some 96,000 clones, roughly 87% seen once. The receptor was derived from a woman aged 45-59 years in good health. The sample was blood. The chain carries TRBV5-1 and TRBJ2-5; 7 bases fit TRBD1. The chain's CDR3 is CASSFRDRQETQYF. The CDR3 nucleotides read TGCGCCAGCAGCTTCCGGGACAGACAAGAGACCCAGTACTTC.